A selection of T cell receptor beta chains follows, all from one sample in a study of beta chain features in type 1 diabetes. Here immunoSEQ multiplex PCR was the method, and the copy in TCRdb shows in-frame clones only, minus some. The repertoire consists of a few hundred thousand clones, with over 9.5% occurring once and the leading ten covering about 0.01%. The specimen was naive CD4+ T cells from blood. The receptors were gathered from a woman between 18 and 30 years old with type 1 diabetes. CDR3s include the opening cysteine and the closing phenylalanine or tryptophan. The D gene is left open where the match is weak. Clone size is shown for a subset of rows, as once, few, many or a class of expanded clone.

CDR3: CASSQDRLNQPQHF
DNA: TGTGCCAGCAGCCAGGACAGGCTCAATCAGCCCCAGCATTTT
J: TRBJ1-5
V: TRBV11-2
D: TRBD1
size: .

CDR3: CASSRRGGSNTGELFF
DNA: TGTGCCAGCAGCCGCCGGGGCGGGAGTAACACCGGGGAGCTGTTTTTT
J: TRBJ2-2
V: TRBV4-2
D: TRBD2
size: .

CDR3: CASRGLALHYEQYF
DNA: TGTGCCAGCAGGGGACTAGCGCTCCACTACGAGCAGTACTTC
J: TRBJ2-7
V: TRBV11-2
D: TRBD2
size: .

CDR3: CASSLSAAAYEQYF
DNA: TGTGCCAGCAGCTTAAGTGCGGCAGCCTACGAGCAGTACTTC
J: TRBJ2-7
V: TRBV7-9
D: .
size: few

CDR3: CASSPQGLNGYTF
DNA: TGTGCCAGTAGTCCCCAGGGGTTGAATGGCTACACCTTC
J: TRBJ1-2
V: TRBV19
D: .
size: few

CDR3: CASRSGWTQYF
DNA: TGTGCCAGTAGGAGTGGGTGGACCCAGTACTTC
J: TRBJ2-5
V: TRBV7-9
D: .
size: .

CDR3: CASSLGLAGVTDTQYF
DNA: TGTGCCAGCAGCCTCGGACTAGCGGGAGTTACAGATACGCAGTATTTT
J: TRBJ2-3
V: TRBV5-4
D: TRBD2
size: few

CDR3: CASSGGLVGDTQYF
DNA: TGTGCCAGCAGTGGGGGACTAGTCGGGGATACGCAGTATTTT
J: TRBJ2-3
V: TRBV2
D: TRBD2
size: few

CDR3: CASSHSQVGNYNEQFF
DNA: TGCGCCAGCAGCCACAGTCAGGTGGGCAACTACAATGAGCAGTTCTTC
J: TRBJ2-1
V: TRBV4-3
D: .
size: .

CDR3: CASSLGAYEQYF
DNA: TGCGCCAGCAGCTTGGGCGCATACGAGCAGTACTTC
J: TRBJ2-7
V: TRBV5-1
D: .
size: .

CDR3: CASSADRARATDTQYF
DNA: TGTGCCAGCAGCGCCGACAGAGCTCGTGCCACAGATACGCAGTATTTT
J: TRBJ2-3
V: TRBV9
D: .
size: few

CDR3: CASSPPYSGGGSDTQYF
DNA: TGTGCCAGCAGCCCACCGTATAGCGGGGGTGGCTCAGATACGCAGTATTTT
J: TRBJ2-3
V: TRBV9
D: TRBD2
size: few

CDR3: CASSRLAGRYNEQFF
DNA: TGTGCCAGCAGCCGACTAGCGGGGCGTTACAATGAGCAGTTCTTC
J: TRBJ2-1
V: TRBV6-5
D: TRBD2
size: .

CDR3: CASSLEAGNYGYTF
DNA: TGCGCCAGCAGCTTGGAGGCAGGGAACTATGGCTACACCTTC
J: TRBJ1-2
V: TRBV5-1
D: .
size: few

CDR3: CASRTGSAKNIQYF
DNA: TGTGCCAGCAGAACAGGGTCAGCCAAAAACATTCAGTACTTC
J: TRBJ2-4
V: TRBV6-5
D: .
size: .

CDR3: CASSLDTSGSDTDTQYF
DNA: TGCGCCAGCAGCCTGGACACTAGCGGGAGTGACACAGATACGCAGTATTTT
J: TRBJ2-3
V: TRBV4-1
D: TRBD2
size: few

CDR3: CASSRSGNEQFF
DNA: TGCGCCAGCAGCAGAAGCGGGAATGAGCAGTTCTTC
J: TRBJ2-1
V: TRBV5-1
D: .
size: .

CDR3: CASSFNPQAAFF
DNA: TGTGCCAGCAGCTTCAACCCCCAGGCGGCTTTCTTT
J: TRBJ1-1
V: TRBV11-2
D: .
size: .

CDR3: CASSYGGVEQFF
DNA: TGTGCCAGCAGCTATGGGGGGGTTGAGCAGTTCTTC
J: TRBJ2-1
V: TRBV5-6
D: TRBD2
size: .

CDR3: CASSFTGIGGYNEQFF
DNA: TGTGCCAGCAGCTTTACCGGAATCGGGGGATACAATGAGCAGTTCTTC
J: TRBJ2-1
V: TRBV7-3
D: .
size: .

CDR3: CASSGQGYTEAFF
DNA: TGTGCCAGCAGTGGACAGGGATACACTGAAGCTTTCTTT
J: TRBJ1-1
V: TRBV6-6
D: TRBD1
size: few

CDR3: CASSLDREGQYF
DNA: TGTGCCAGCAGCCTGGACAGGGAAGGGCAGTACTTC
J: TRBJ2-7
V: TRBV7-2
D: TRBD1
size: few

CDR3: CASSGTPFATNEKLFF
DNA: TGTGCCAGCAGCGGGACACCCTTTGCAACTAATGAAAAACTGTTTTTT
J: TRBJ1-4
V: TRBV9
D: .
size: few

CDR3: CASSLDRGNEQYF
DNA: TGTGCCAGCAGCTTAGACAGGGGAAACGAGCAGTACTTC
J: TRBJ2-7
V: TRBV11-2
D: .
size: few

CDR3: CAWSTLRTGGPEQYF
DNA: TGTGCCTGGAGTACTCTGAGGACAGGGGGCCCCGAGCAGTACTTC
J: TRBJ2-7
V: TRBV30
D: TRBD1
size: few

CDR3: CASSPDRDTQPQHF
DNA: TGTGCCAGCTCACCGGACAGGGATACTCAGCCCCAGCATTTT
J: TRBJ1-5
V: TRBV18
D: TRBD1
size: once

CDR3: CASGGGQPQHF
DNA: TGTGCCAGCGGAGGGGGCCAGCCCCAGCATTTT
J: TRBJ1-5
V: TRBV2
D: TRBD1
size: .

CDR3: CASSPADRGIGNEQFF
DNA: TGCGCCAGCAGCCCCGCAGACAGGGGGATTGGCAATGAGCAGTTCTTC
J: TRBJ2-1
V: TRBV4-1
D: TRBD1
size: few

CDR3: CASSPGGTTYNEQFF
DNA: TGTGCCAGCTCACCAGGCGGAACAACCTACAATGAGCAGTTCTTC
J: TRBJ2-1
V: TRBV18
D: .
size: .

CDR3: CASRRGTDLTYEQYF
DNA: TGTGCCAGCAGACGCGGGACAGATCTTACCTACGAGCAGTACTTC
J: TRBJ2-7
V: TRBV7-9
D: .
size: .

CDR3: CAWSKAWLRANTEAFF
DNA: TGTGCCTGGAGTAAGGCGTGGTTGAGGGCGAACACTGAAGCTTTCTTT
J: TRBJ1-1
V: TRBV30
D: .
size: few

CDR3: CASSGTTSSTDTQYF
DNA: TGTGCCAGCAGCGGCACGACATCTAGCACAGATACGCAGTATTTT
J: TRBJ2-3
V: TRBV11-3
D: .
size: few

CDR3: CAWGWGLAGNTIYF
DNA: TGTGCCTGGGGCTGGGGGCTGGCTGGAAACACCATATATTTT
J: TRBJ1-3
V: TRBV30
D: .
size: few

CDR3: CASSDGQGVYGYTF
DNA: TGTGCCAGCAGTGACGGACAGGGGGTTTATGGCTACACCTTC
J: TRBJ1-2
V: TRBV27
D: TRBD1
size: .

CDR3: CATQVSGANVLTF
DNA: TGTGCCACGCAGGTATCTGGGGCCAACGTCCTGACTTTC
J: TRBJ2-6
V: TRBV28
D: .
size: few

CDR3: CASRQFTGTEAFF
DNA: TGCGCCAGCAGACAGTTCACCGGCACTGAAGCTTTCTTT
J: TRBJ1-1
V: TRBV5-1
D: .
size: few

CDR3: CASSPTGTEGSPLHF
DNA: TGTGCCAGCAGCCCCACCGGGACAGAAGGATCACCCCTCCACTTT
J: TRBJ1-6
V: TRBV7-9
D: TRBD1
size: few

CDR3: CASSQGQGEETQYF
DNA: TGCGCCAGCAGCCAAGGACAGGGTGAAGAGACCCAGTACTTC
J: TRBJ2-5
V: TRBV4-3
D: TRBD1
size: few

CDR3: CATRSAYEQYF
DNA: TGTGCCACCCGGTCGGCCTACGAGCAGTACTTC
J: TRBJ2-7
V: TRBV27
D: .
size: .

CDR3: CASSFGQPQVHYEQYF
DNA: TGCGCCAGCAGCTTTGGACAGCCACAGGTTCACTACGAGCAGTACTTC
J: TRBJ2-7
V: TRBV5-1
D: .
size: .

CDR3: CASSSQTLYGYTF
DNA: TGTGCCAGCAGTTCCCAGACTCTCTATGGCTACACCTTC
J: TRBJ1-2
V: TRBV28
D: .
size: .

CDR3: CASSPPRSSGSSGELFF
DNA: TGTGCCAGCAGCCCCCCGAGGTCTAGCGGGAGCTCCGGGGAGCTGTTTTTT
J: TRBJ2-2
V: TRBV7-8
D: TRBD2
size: .

CDR3: CASSPLKGARGTEAFF
DNA: TGTGCCAGCTCACCGCTAAAGGGGGCGCGGGGCACTGAAGCTTTCTTT
J: TRBJ1-1
V: TRBV18
D: TRBD1
size: .

CDR3: CAWSLGGYYGYTF
DNA: TGTGCCTGGAGCCTGGGGGGATACTATGGCTACACCTTC
J: TRBJ1-2
V: TRBV30
D: .
size: few

CDR3: CASSFSGGLYNEQFF
DNA: TGTGCCAGCAGTTTCAGCGGGGGCCTCTACAATGAGCAGTTCTTC
J: TRBJ2-1
V: TRBV6-6
D: TRBD2
size: .

CDR3: CASSQDTQFLMNTEAFF
DNA: TGCGCCAGCAGCCAAGATACGCAGTTCCTCATGAACACTGAAGCTTTCTTT
J: TRBJ1-1
V: TRBV4-3
D: .
size: .

CDR3: CASSQVLSGGSDTQYF
DNA: TGCGCCAGCAGCCAAGTCTTGAGCGGGGGGAGTGATACGCAGTATTTT
J: TRBJ2-3
V: TRBV4-1
D: TRBD2
size: .

CDR3: CASSLGTSYEQYF
DNA: TGTGCCAGCAGTTTAGGGACTAGCTACGAGCAGTACTTC
J: TRBJ2-7
V: TRBV28
D: TRBD2
size: few

CDR3: CASSPGTGGPGYTF
DNA: TGTGCCAGCTCACCAGGGACAGGGGGCCCTGGCTACACCTTC
J: TRBJ1-2
V: TRBV18
D: TRBD1
size: .

CDR3: CASSGTGVATYEQYF
DNA: TGTGCCAGCTCCGGGACAGGGGTGGCGACCTACGAGCAGTACTTC
J: TRBJ2-7
V: TRBV27
D: TRBD1
size: few

CDR3: CAIKAGGPGTQYF
DNA: TGTGCCATCAAAGCGGGAGGGCCAGGTACGCAGTATTTT
J: TRBJ2-3
V: TRBV2
D: TRBD2
size: few